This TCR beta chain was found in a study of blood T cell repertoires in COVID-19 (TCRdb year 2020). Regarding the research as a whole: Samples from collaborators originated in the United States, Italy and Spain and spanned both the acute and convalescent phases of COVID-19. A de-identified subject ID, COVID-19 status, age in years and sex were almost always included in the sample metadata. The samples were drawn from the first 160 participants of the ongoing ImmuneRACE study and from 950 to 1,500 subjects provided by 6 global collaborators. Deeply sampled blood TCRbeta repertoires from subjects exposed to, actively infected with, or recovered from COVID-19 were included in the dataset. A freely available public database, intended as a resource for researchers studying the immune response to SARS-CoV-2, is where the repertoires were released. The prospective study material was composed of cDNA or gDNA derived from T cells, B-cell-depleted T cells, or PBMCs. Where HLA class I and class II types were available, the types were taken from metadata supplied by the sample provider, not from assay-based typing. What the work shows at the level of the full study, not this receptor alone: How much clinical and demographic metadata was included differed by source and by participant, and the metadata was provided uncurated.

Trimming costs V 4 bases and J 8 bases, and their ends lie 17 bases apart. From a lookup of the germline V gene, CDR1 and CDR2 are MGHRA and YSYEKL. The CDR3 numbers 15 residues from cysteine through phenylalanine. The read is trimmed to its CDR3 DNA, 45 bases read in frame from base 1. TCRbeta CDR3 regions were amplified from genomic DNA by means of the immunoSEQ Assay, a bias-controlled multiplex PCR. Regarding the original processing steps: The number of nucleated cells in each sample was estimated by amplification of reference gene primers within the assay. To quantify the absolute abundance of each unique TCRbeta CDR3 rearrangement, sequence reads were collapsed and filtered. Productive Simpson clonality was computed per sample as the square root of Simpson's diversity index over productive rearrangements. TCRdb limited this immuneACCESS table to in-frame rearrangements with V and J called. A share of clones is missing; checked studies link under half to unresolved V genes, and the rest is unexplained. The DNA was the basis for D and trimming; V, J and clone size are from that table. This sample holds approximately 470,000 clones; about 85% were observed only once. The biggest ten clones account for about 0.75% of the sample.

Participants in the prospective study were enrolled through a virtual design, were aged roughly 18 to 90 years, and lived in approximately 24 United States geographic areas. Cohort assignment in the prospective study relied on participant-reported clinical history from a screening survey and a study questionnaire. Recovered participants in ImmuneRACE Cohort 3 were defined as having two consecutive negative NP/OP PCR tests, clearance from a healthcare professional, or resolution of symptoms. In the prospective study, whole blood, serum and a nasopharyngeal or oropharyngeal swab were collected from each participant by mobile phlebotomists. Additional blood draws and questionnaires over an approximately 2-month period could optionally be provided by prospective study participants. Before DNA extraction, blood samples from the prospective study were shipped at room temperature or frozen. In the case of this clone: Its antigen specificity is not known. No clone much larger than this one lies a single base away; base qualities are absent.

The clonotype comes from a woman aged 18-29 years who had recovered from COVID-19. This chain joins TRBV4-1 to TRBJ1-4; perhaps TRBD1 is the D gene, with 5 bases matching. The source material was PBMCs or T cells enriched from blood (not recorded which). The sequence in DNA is TGCGCCAGCAGCCCCTCGGTGGGGACTACCGAAAAACTGTTTTTT. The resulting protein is CASSPSVGTTEKLFF.